The 18 T cell receptor beta chains below all came from one sample that was sequenced in a study of blood T cell repertoires in COVID-19. The protocol was immunoSEQ multiplex PCR, while the TCRdb copy is restricted to in-frame clones and leaves out a portion. Of around 100,000 clones listed, roughly 81% were seen once; the top ten hold about 1.3%. The sample was peripheral blood. The receptors come from a man aged 35 to 55 with acute or convalescent COVID-19.

The chain carries TRBV28 and TRBJ2-7; 7 nucleotides match TRBD2. CDR1 and CDR2 (germline): MDHEN, SYDVKM. The V and J ends lost 7 bases and 6 bases, in that order; junction bases with no gene match: 15. This CDR3 is 15 amino acids long. The chain's CDR3 is CASNGGRASRREQYF. CDR3 in DNA: TGTGCCAGCAACGGAGGGAGGGCCTCTCGTCGCGAGCAGTACTTC.

The chain employs TRBV3-1 (or the pseudogene TRBV3-2) and TRBJ1-2; 7 bases are a match to TRBD1. Germline values: CDR1 LGHDT, CDR2 YNNKEL (reference sequence). The CDR3 extends over 12 amino acids. J lost 12 bases, V lost 1 base, and 5 bases had no gene match. CDR3 in DNA: TGTGCCAGCAGCCAAGCCCCAGGGGGGAACACCTTC. Translation: CASSQAPGGNTF.

V and J are TRBV13 and TRBJ1-2; TRBD1 matches at 9 bases. This CDR3 is built from 16 residues. Germline values: CDR1 PRHDT, CDR2 FYEKMQ (reference sequence). The V segment lost 4 bases and the J segment 4 bases; nucleotides outside the gene matches: 10. The CDR3 spells CASSYRDRVYRYGYTF. CDR3 sequence (DNA): TGTGCCAGCAGCTACCGGGACAGGGTTTACCGCTATGGCTACACCTTC.

This chain uses TRBV7-6 with TRBJ2-1; tentatively, D is TRBD2 (6 bases). Germline CDR1 and CDR2: SGHVS and FNYEAQ. The CDR3 spans 13 residues. Trimming took off 2 bases at V and 7 bases at J, with 9 bases between the two ends. The CDR3 bases are TGTGCCAGCAGCTTAATTGGGGGGAATGAGCAGTTCTTC. Protein: CASSLIGGNEQFF.

This chain links TRBV27 with TRBJ2-3, with D possibly matching TRBD2 (5 bases). Germline loops: CDR1 MNHEY, CDR2 SMNVEV (reference sequence). The length of the CDR3 is 18 residues. Trimming left V 2 bases short and J 2 bases short, with 20 bases between. The CDR3 DNA sequence: TGTGCCAGCAGTTTAATCTCGGTGTCGGCGGGTCCCACAGATACGCAGTATTTT. Its protein product is CASSLISVSAGPTDTQYF.

The chain employs TRBV2 and TRBJ1-3; unclear D gene. The CDR3 covers 14 residues. CDR1 is SNHLY, CDR2 FYNNEI, per germline. The V end lost 5 bases, the J end lost 0 bases, and 8 bases lay between the germline ends. CDR3 sequence: CASSLAISGNTIYF. In nucleotides, the CDR3 is TGTGCCAGCAGTCTGGCAATCTCTGGAAACACCATATATTTT.

J is TRBJ1-6 and V is TRBV12-3 or TRBV12-4; D gene unclear. The CDR3 extends over 13 amino acids. Trimming cost V 5 bases and J 1 base, with 3 bases left between them. The CDR3 DNA sequence: TGTGCCAGCAGTCGGTCCTATAATTCACCCCTCCACTTT. Amino acid sequence: CASSRSYNSPLHF.

The V and J genes are TRBV4-2 and TRBJ2-7; D may be TRBD1 (6 bases). The V gene lost 2 bases and the J gene lost 4 bases, with 12 bases spanning the gap. Germline V gene sequence: CDR1 LGHNA, CDR2 YNFKEQ. This CDR3 has 14 amino acids. The CDR3 region has the DNA TGTGCCAGCAGCCAATTTCAGGGGCGATACGAGCAGTACTTC. This sequence encodes CASSQFQGRYEQYF.

This sequence joins TRBV27 and TRBJ2-2; TRBD2 agrees at 11 bases. Germline V gene data show CDR1 as MNHEY and CDR2 as SMNVEV (reference sequence). The length of the CDR3 is 15 residues. V lost 4 bases and J lost 3; bases outside the gene matches: 1. The CDR3 spells CASSSSGRYTGELFF. CDR3 nucleotides: TGTGCCAGCAGTTCTAGCGGGAGGTACACCGGGGAGCTGTTTTTT.

V usage is TRBV7-2 and J usage is TRBJ1-3; TRBD1 might be the D (5 bases). The CDR3 runs 17 residues. V was pared by 5 bases and J by 2 bases, with 19 bases between. Germline-derived CDR1 and CDR2 are SGHTA and FQGNSA. This chain's CDR3 is CASSPAPGRGAGNTIYF. Here the CDR3 DNA reads TGTGCCAGCAGCCCCGCTCCTGGGAGGGGAGCTGGAAACACCATATATTTT. Full variable domain (rest looked up from reference TRBV7-2 and TRBJ1-3): GAGVSQSPSNKVTEKGKDVELRCDPISGHTALYWYRQSLGQGLEFLIYFQGNSAPDKSGLPSDRFSAERTGGSVSTLTIQRTQQEDSAVYLCASSPAPGRGAGNTIYFGEGSWLTVV.

The chain couples TRBV3-1 (or the pseudogene TRBV3-2) to TRBJ1-1; TRBD1 aligns across 10 bases. The V gene end was trimmed by 2 bases and the J gene end by 4 bases; junction bases not matched to a gene: 4. This CDR3 is built from 15 residues. CDR1 and CDR2 from the germline V gene are LGHDT and YNNKEL (reference sequence). The CDR3 bases are TGTGCCAGCAGCCAACGGGACAGGGGAGGCACTGAAGCTTTCTTT. It specifies CASSQRDRGGTEAFF.

The chain combines TRBV14 with TRBJ1-5; the D gene is possibly TRBD1 (6 bases). CDR3 size: 13 residues. Germline V CDR1 and CDR2: SGHDN, FVKESK. Trimming pared 3 bases from V and 5 bases from J, leaving 8 bases between. CDR3 amino acids: CASSQGTHQPQHF. The CDR3 DNA follows: TGTGCCAGCAGCCAGGGGACACATCAGCCCCAGCATTTT.

The chain joins TRBV4-3 to TRBJ1-4; the match to TRBD1 covers 8 bases. Per the germline V gene, CDR1 is LGHNA and CDR2 is YSLEER. J gave up 8 bases and V 3 bases, and 8 bases lay outside the gene matches. This CDR3 region has 15 residues. CDR3 coding DNA: TGCGCCAGCAGCCAGATGGGCAGGGGGCACGAAAAACTGTTTTTT. Residues: CASSQMGRGHEKLFF.

The chain combines TRBV16 with TRBJ2-3; D not certain. This CDR3 has 16 residues. CDR1 KGHSY and CDR2 FQNENV come from the germline V gene. Trimming took off 2 bases at V and 0 bases at J, with 12 bases between the two ends. The CDR3 DNA follows: TGTGCCAGCAGCCAAAGAACAAAATATAGCACAGATACGCAGTATTTT. Protein product: CASSQRTKYSTDTQYF.

J is TRBJ2-5 and V is TRBV11-2; 8 nucleotides agree with TRBD2. CDR3 size: 15 residues. The germline CDR1 and CDR2 sequences are SGHAT and FQNNGV. Trimming cost V 5 bases and J 1 base; bases outside gene matches: 6. CDR3 sequence reads: CASSPSGLAQETQYF. CDR3 in DNA: TGTGCCAGCAGCCCCTCCGGACTAGCCCAAGAGACCCAGTACTTC.

The CDR3 protein is CAIRLDIEAFF. The CDR3 DNA reads TGTGCCATTCGCTTGGACATAGAAGCTTTCTTT. V is TRBV28 and J is TRBJ1-1; perhaps TRBD1 as D (5 bases). Germline lookup yields CDR1 MDHEN and CDR2 SYDVKM. CDR3 length: 11 residues. V was shortened by 10 bases and J by 8 bases, with 14 bases between the two germline ends.

The gene calls are TRBV6-5 and TRBJ1-1; 7 positions match TRBD1. This CDR3 is built from 13 residues. Germline V gene data show CDR1 as MNHEY and CDR2 as SVGAGI. The V segment lost 6 bases and the J segment 2 bases; nucleotides outside the gene matches: 3. CDR3 nucleotides: TGTGCCAGCAGGAGGGGGCCCAACACTGAAGCTTTCTTT. This gives the protein CASRRGPNTEAFF.

The gene calls are TRBV28 and TRBJ2-7; 8 bases align to TRBD1. The CDR3 length is 14 residues. The ends lost 3 bases at V and 5 bases at J; junction bases unmatched: 6. CDR1 and CDR2 from the germline V gene are MDHEN and SYDVKM. The CDR3 reads CASSFPGQGHEQYF. CDR3 nucleotides: TGTGCCAGCAGTTTCCCCGGACAGGGCCACGAGCAGTACTTC.